The 31 T cell receptor beta chains below were found in one sample sequenced in a study of cytomegalovirus exposure and HLA in healthy donors. Use of 60 Vbeta and 13 Jbeta primers characterized the PCR. TCRdb's copy holds only in-frame clones and misses some; the assay was immunoSEQ multiplex PCR. The data show 140,000 to 150,000 clones, approximately 91% seen once. The specimen sequenced was PBMCs. The receptors originated from a woman aged 40 to 50 in good health and CMV-seronegative.

CDR3 DNA sequence: TGTGCCAGCAGCTTAGCCAGGACTAGCGGGAGTTGGGAGCAGTTCTTC. It yields the protein CASSLARTSGSWEQFF. The chain links TRBV11-1 to TRBJ2-1; TRBD2 matches 13 bases. CDR3 length equals 16 residues. V lost 0 bases to trimming and J lost 10 bases; unmatched junction nucleotides: 6. Germline V lookup: CDR1 SGHAT, CDR2 FQDESV (reference sequence).

This chain connects TRBV19 to TRBJ2-5; TRBD2 aligns across 7 bases. The J call may be faulty, since TRBJ2-7 better matches the DNA end. The CDR3 is made up of 13 amino acids. Germline CDR1 LNHDA, CDR2 SQIVND (reference sequence). This CDR3 is CASLSGKGNEQYF. CDR3 coding DNA: TGTGCCAGTTTGAGCGGGAAGGGCAACGAGCAGTACTTC.

V usage is TRBV27 and J usage is TRBJ2-4; 10 nucleotides align to TRBD2. The V gene's germline CDR1 is MNHEY and CDR2 SMNVEV (reference sequence). V lost 6 bases, J lost 1 base, and 3 bases stayed unmatched. The CDR3 is made up of 15 amino acids. The CDR3 region is CASSFSGGAKNIQYF. The CDR3 region has the DNA TGTGCCAGCAGCTTTAGCGGGGGGGCCAAAAACATTCAGTACTTC.

V gene TRBV2 combines with J gene TRBJ2-7, with D possibly being TRBD2 (6 bases). Germline-derived CDR1 and CDR2 are SNHLY and FYNNEI. Trimming removed 6 bases at V and 0 bases at J, with 15 bases between. This CDR3 has 15 amino acids. The CDR3 is CASRLGLISSYEQYF. DNA of the CDR3: TGTGCCAGCAGGTTGGGACTTATAAGCTCCTACGAGCAGTACTTC.

This chain connects TRBV28 to TRBJ2-7; a weak D match, TRBD2 (5 bases). Trimming cost V 4 bases and J 1 base, with 14 bases left between them. CDR3 size: 15 residues. Looked up from germline, CDR1 is MDHEN and CDR2 is SYDVKM. CDR3 protein: CASSSLTTRSYEQYF. The CDR3 region has the DNA TGTGCCAGCAGTTCCCTCACCACTAGATCCTACGAGCAGTACTTC. Full variable domain (remainder filled in from reference TRBV28 and TRBJ2-7): DVKVTQSSRYLVKRTGEKVFLECVQDMDHENMFWYRQDPGLGLRLIYFSYDVKMKEKGDIPEGYSVSREKKERFSLILESASTNQTSMYLCASSSLTTRSYEQYFGPGTRLTVT.

In its sample, this clone was seen once. This sequence joins TRBV5-5 and TRBJ1-3; D is perhaps TRBD1 (6 bases). Germline V gene data show CDR1 as SGHKS and CDR2 as YYEKEE (reference sequence). V lost 2 bases and J 3 bases, leaving 9 bases between the germline ends. The CDR3 sequence is 14 residues long. The CDR3 loop reads CASSFRRGGNTIYF. CDR3 bases: TGTGCCAGCAGCTTCCGCAGGGGTGGAAACACCATATATTTT.

V and J are TRBV5-1 and TRBJ2-7; 7 bases match TRBD2. J gave up 1 base and V 2 bases, and 3 bases lay outside the gene matches. The CDR3 is 14 amino acids. Germline V gene data show CDR1 as SGHRS and CDR2 as YFSETQ. As DNA, the CDR3 is TGCGCCAGCAGCTTTCTAGCGGAATCCTACGAGCAGTACTTC. Translation gives CASSFLAESYEQYF.

V usage is TRBV11-3 and J usage is TRBJ2-5; D perhaps matches TRBD1 (6 bases). This CDR3 has 13 residues. Germline V gene data show CDR1 as SGHNT and CDR2 as YENEEA. V was trimmed by 1 base and J by 5 bases, leaving 8 bases between them. The CDR3 loop is CASSLGTVETQYF. The CDR3 DNA sequence: TGTGCCAGCAGCTTAGGGACAGTCGAGACCCAGTACTTC. Full variable domain (outside the CDR3, taken from reference TRBV11-3 and TRBJ2-5): EAGVVQSPRYKIIEKKQPVAFWCNPISGHNTLYWYLQNLGQGPELLIRYENEEAVDDSQLPKDRFSAERLKGVDSTLKIQPAELGDSAVYLCASSLGTVETQYFGPGTRLLVL.

The chain joins TRBV7-2 to TRBJ2-5; D is unresolved. TRBJ2-7 matches the DNA end more closely, so the J call is doubtful. In germline, CDR1 is SGHTA, CDR2 FQGNSA. This CDR3 comprises 13 residues. CDR3 nucleotide sequence: TGTGCCAGCAGCTTAAGGAGAAACTACGAGCAGTACTTC. Translating it yields CASSLRRNYEQYF.

The chain uses TRBV11-2 and TRBJ1-1; D is perhaps TRBD1 (5 bases). V lost 3 bases and J lost 3, with 11 bases in between. Germline V gene sequence: CDR1 SGHAT, CDR2 FQNNGV. There are 14 residues in the CDR3. The CDR3 nucleotides read TGTGCCAGCAGCTTCTCCCAGGGTTACACTGAAGCTTTCTTT. Protein product: CASSFSQGYTEAFF.

This clone was seen more than once but under ten times. The V and J genes are TRBV19 and TRBJ2-7; weak D call: TRBD2 (5 bases). CDR3 length: 14 amino acids. Trimming cost V 3 bases and J 4 bases, with 13 bases left between them. Germline V gene lookup returns CDR1 LNHDA and CDR2 SQIVND (reference sequence). The chain's CDR3 is CASSILYGEYEQYF. The CDR3 DNA is TGTGCCAGTAGTATCCTCTATGGGGAGTACGAGCAGTACTTC.

This clone was seen more than once but under ten times. The junction differs from germline at one of its ends, possibly a read error. This chain joins TRBV5-1 and TRBJ1-5; 9 nucleotides match TRBD1. Looked up from germline, CDR1 is SGHRS and CDR2 is YFSETQ. There are 14 residues in the CDR3. The DNA for the CDR3 is TGTGCCAGCAGCCCCGGGACAGGGCCCCAGCCCCAGCATTTT. The encoded protein is CASSPGTGPQPQHF.

The genes are TRBV7-9 and TRBJ2-7, with a possible D match to TRBD1 (6 bases). The CDR3 totals 14 residues. V was shortened by 4 bases and J by 0 bases, with 10 bases between the two germline ends. CDR1 and CDR2 (germline): SEHNR, FQNEAQ (reference sequence). The CDR3 spells CASSSGTSSYEQYF. In DNA, the CDR3 is TGTGCCAGCAGCTCCGGGACAAGCTCCTACGAGCAGTACTTC.

This clone showed up just once. The chain has TRBV28 and TRBJ1-5; D is uncertain. Trimming stripped 5 bases from V and 0 bases from J, with 5 bases between. The CDR3 has 13 amino acids. The germline V gene encodes CDR1 MDHEN and CDR2 SYDVKM. DNA of the CDR3: TGTGCCAGCAGTGCAGATAGCAATCAGCCCCAGCATTTT. Protein sequence: CASSADSNQPQHF.

This rearrangement joins TRBV5-1 to TRBJ1-2; D is perhaps TRBD1 (6 bases). The CDR3 is 15 residues long. Germline loops: CDR1 SGHRS, CDR2 YFSETQ. The V end lost 4 bases, the J end lost 3 bases, and 16 bases lay between the germline ends. CDR3 DNA sequence: TGCGCCAGCAGCGCCTCTCGGGGGGCGGACTATGGCTACACCTTC. Translated: CASSASRGADYGYTF.

In this sample, this clone turned up a few times. The J gene is TRBJ2-5, the V gene TRBV4-2; 9 bases match TRBD2. The CDR3 contains 16 residues. V shed 1 base, J shed 5 bases, and the junction held 8 bases outside the gene matches. Germline values: CDR1 LGHNA, CDR2 YNFKEQ. In nucleotides, the CDR3 is TGTGCCAGCAGCCAAGCCTCGACTAGCGGTAGCGAGACCCAGTACTTC. As protein: CASSQASTSGSETQYF.

The rearrangement joins TRBV10-3 to TRBJ2-5; TRBD1 agrees at 8 bases. The CDR3 length is 15 residues. Unmatched junction bases numbered 8, after V lost 6 bases and J lost 2 bases. Germline V gene sequence: CDR1 ENHRY, CDR2 SYGVKD. The CDR3 nucleotides are TGTGCCATCAGGTCCGGGACAGGTCAACAAGAGACCCAGTACTTC. It specifies CAIRSGTGQQETQYF.

V usage is TRBV6-6 and J usage is TRBJ2-7; 9 bases are shared with TRBD2. This CDR3 region has 15 residues. Looked up from germline, CDR1 is MNHNY and CDR2 is SVGAGI (reference sequence). J was trimmed by 2 bases and V by 4 bases; bases with no gene match: 6. Here the CDR3 DNA reads TGTGCCAGCAGTTCCGGGGGCGGGAGGGCCTACGAGCAGTACTTC. Translation: CASSSGGGRAYEQYF.

The chain has TRBV30 and TRBJ2-7; TRBD2 might be the D (6 bases). The CDR3 has 15 amino acids. From germline, CDR1 is GTSNPN and CDR2 SVGIG (reference sequence). V lost 2 bases, J lost 3 bases, and 17 bases lay in between. CDR3 residues: CAWSRWGVAIYEQYF. CDR3 bases: TGTGCCTGGAGTCGCTGGGGGGTGGCCATCTACGAGCAGTACTTC.

This chain joins TRBV2 and TRBJ2-5; D gene ambiguous. The J call may be wrong; the DNA end is better matched by TRBJ2-7. The CDR3 covers 11 residues. The germline CDR1 and CDR2 sequences are SNHLY and FYNNEI. The chain's CDR3 is CASSYANEQYF. The CDR3 DNA sequence: TGTGCCAGCAGTTACGCCAACGAGCAGTACTTC.

The V call is TRBV2, the J call TRBJ2-7; possible D gene TRBD2, 6 bases. Trimming shortened V by 8 bases and J by 4 bases, and 18 bases separated the two germline ends. This CDR3 has 14 amino acids. Germline V gives CDR1 SNHLY, CDR2 FYNNEI. This CDR3 reads CASLATEGNYEQYF. CDR3 DNA sequence: TGTGCCAGCCTAGCTACGGAGGGCAATTACGAGCAGTACTTC.

This chain links TRBV28 with TRBJ2-7, with 10 bases lining up with TRBD1. V trimming: 6 bases; J trimming: 6 bases; junction bases outside the gene matches: 11. Germline CDR1 and CDR2: MDHEN and SYDVKM. CDR3 length equals 15 residues. DNA of the CDR3: TGTGCCAGCAGACGTCGACAGGGGGCGGGGGGCGAGCAGTACTTC. Translating it yields CASRRRQGAGGEQYF.

J is TRBJ2-7 and V is TRBV6-5; D unresolved. V was shortened by 2 bases and J by 0 bases, with 8 bases between the two germline ends. This CDR3 spans 14 amino acids. The germline CDR1 and CDR2 sequences are MNHEY and SVGAGI. The CDR3 nucleotides read TGTGCCAGCAGTTACATCGAGAGCTCCTACGAGCAGTACTTC. It is translated as CASSYIESSYEQYF.

The V and J genes are TRBV7-9 and TRBJ2-1; D gene uncertain. The CDR3 sequence is 13 residues long. V dropped 1 base and J dropped 10 bases, with 11 bases sitting between them. Germline-derived CDR1 and CDR2 are SEHNR and FQNEAQ (reference sequence). CDR3 coding DNA: TGTGCCAGCAGCTTAGAGGCCAGGCAGGAGCAGTTCTTC. Translation gives CASSLEARQEQFF.

The chain uses TRBV5-1 and TRBJ2-7, with 8 bases matching TRBD2. The V segment lost 4 bases and the J segment 3 bases; nucleotides outside the gene matches: 6. Germline CDR1 is SGHRS and CDR2 is YFSETQ. CDR3 length equals 14 residues. CDR3 coding DNA: TGCGCCAGCAGCACGGGACTAGGGGACTACGAGCAGTACTTC. Translating gives CASSTGLGDYEQYF.

The chain combines TRBV2 with TRBJ2-3; tentative D call: TRBD2 (5 bases). V shed 7 bases and J shed 3 bases, with 8 bases lying between them. CDR1 is SNHLY, CDR2 FYNNEI, per germline. The CDR3 is 12 residues long. CDR3 protein: CASTRATDTQYF. CDR3 DNA: TGTGCCAGCACGCGGGCTACAGATACGCAGTATTTT.

The genes are TRBV30 and TRBJ2-1, with 10 bases identical to TRBD2. The germline gives CDR1 GTSNPN, CDR2 SVGIG (reference sequence). The CDR3 contains 16 residues. V shed 5 bases, J shed 0 bases, and the junction held 7 bases outside the gene matches. Here the CDR3 reads CAWDRTSGISYNEQFF. The CDR3 DNA sequence: TGTGCCTGGGACCGGACTAGCGGTATCTCCTACAATGAGCAGTTCTTC.

The CDR3 is CASSREQETQYF. The DNA for the CDR3 is TGCGCCAGCAGCAGGGAGCAAGAGACCCAGTACTTC. This rearrangement joins TRBV5-1 to TRBJ2-5; TRBD2 is a possible D gene (5 bases). Germline CDR1 and CDR2: SGHRS and YFSETQ. The ends were cut back, 4 bases at V and 2 bases at J, with 6 bases in the middle. This CDR3 spans 12 amino acids.

This clone was counted a few times. Different DNA sequences within this sample yield the same CDR3. The chain combines TRBV6-1 with TRBJ2-7, with 9 bases that match TRBD2. The CDR3 totals 14 residues. The germline V gene encodes CDR1 MNHNS and CDR2 SASEGT. V shed 3 bases and J 2 bases; nucleotides not matched to a gene: 2. The CDR3 sequence: CASSELAGTYEQYF. For the CDR3, the DNA is TGTGCCAGCAGTGAGCTAGCGGGGACCTACGAGCAGTACTTC.

CDR3 sequence: CASSLAPGQDSFDYGYTF. The CDR3 DNA reads as TGCGCCAGCAGCTTGGCCCCGGGACAGGACTCCTTTGACTATGGCTACACCTTC. This chain joins TRBV5-1 and TRBJ1-2, with TRBD1 matching over 8 bases. The CDR3 consists of 18 residues. Per germline, CDR1 SGHRS and CDR2 YFSETQ. V was pared by 0 bases and J by 3 bases, with 13 bases of the junction left unmatched. The variable domain in full, with the rest retrieved from reference TRBV5-1 and TRBJ1-2, is KAGVTQTPRYLIKTRGQQVTLSCSPISGHRSVSWYQQTPGQGLQFLFEYFSETQRNKGNFPGRFSGRQFSNSRSEMNVSTLELGDSALYLCASSLAPGQDSFDYGYTFGSGTRLTVV.

The genes are TRBV19 and TRBJ2-1; D remains unclear. The germline V gene has CDR1 LNHDA and CDR2 SQIVND (reference sequence). V was clipped by 6 bases and J by 6 bases, with 12 bases between them. CDR3 size: 13 residues. The CDR3 region is CASSPRPRNEQFF. In DNA, the CDR3 is TGTGCCAGTAGCCCTCGTCCCCGCAATGAGCAGTTCTTC.